Following are 28 T cell receptor beta chains from one sample sequenced in a study of vaccination effects on CD4 cells after COVID-19. Using immunoSEQ multiplex PCR, the repertoire was profiled, and TCRdb retains in-frame clones only, with some absent. This sample has about 46,000 clones, with approximately 81% found just once. Their target antigens are unknown. Around day 10 of culture, CD4+ T cells were separated out. Sequencing was performed on CD4+ T cells from PBMCs cultured without peptide, taken before COVID-19 vaccination. The source of these receptors is a human donor who had a prior SARS-CoV-2 infection.

The chain joins TRBV20-1 to TRBJ2-7, with 10 bases fitting TRBD2. After removal of 3 bases from V and 1 base from J, the junction contained 9 bases not matched to a gene. In germline, CDR1 is DFQATT, CDR2 SNEGSKA (reference sequence). This CDR3 comprises 16 residues. CDR3 amino acids: CSASGASGRHSYEQYF. Written as DNA, the CDR3 is TGCAGTGCTAGTGGGGCTAGCGGGAGACATTCCTACGAGCAGTACTTC.

This clone was recorded once. This chain links TRBV6-5 with TRBJ2-7, with 8 nucleotides matching TRBD2. The CDR3 contains 14 residues. V trimming: 10 bases; J trimming: 6 bases; junction bases outside the gene matches: 14. Germline values: CDR1 MNHEY, CDR2 SVGAGI. The CDR3 here is CATRKSGSSSEQYF. In nucleotides, the CDR3 is TGTGCCACCAGAAAAAGCGGGAGTTCGAGCGAGCAGTACTTC.

This clone was detected only once. The chain links TRBV11-2 to TRBJ2-5; 11 bases are a match to TRBD1. Germline values: CDR1 SGHAT, CDR2 FQNNGV. The CDR3 is 17 amino acids. Unmatched junction bases numbered 12, after V lost 5 bases and J lost 4 bases. CDR3 in amino acids: CASSPRGRTGGRETQYF. CDR3 DNA sequence: TGTGCCAGCAGCCCGAGAGGTCGGACAGGGGGCCGAGAGACCCAGTACTTC.

This clone was seen more than once but under ten times. The genes are TRBV18 and TRBJ2-1; D uncertain. Per germline, CDR1 KGHSH and CDR2 LQKENI. There are 14 residues in the CDR3. V was trimmed by 3 bases and J by 1 base, leaving 7 bases between them. CDR3 amino acids: CASSPTQSYNEQFF. CDR3 nucleotides: TGTGCCAGCTCACCGACTCAATCCTACAATGAGCAGTTCTTC.

In regard to this clone: At one end the junction does not follow the germline gene, possibly because of a read error. The chain joins TRBV7-9 to TRBJ1-1; 8 bases are shared with TRBD1. This CDR3 spans 13 amino acids. From germline, CDR1 is SEHNR and CDR2 FQNEAQ (reference sequence). In DNA, the CDR3 is TGTGCCAGCAGCGTAGCAGGGGGCGGGCTAGCTTTCTTT. This encodes CASSVAGGGLAFF. The whole variable domain, filled in from reference TRBV7-9 and TRBJ1-1, reads DTGVSQNPRHKITKRGQNVTFRCDPISEHNRLYWYRQTLGQGPEFLTYFQNEAQLEKSRLLSDRFSAERPKGSFSTLEIQRTEQGDSAMYLCASSVAGGGLAFFGQGTRLTVV.

This rearrangement joins TRBV2 to TRBJ2-5; tentative D call: TRBD1 (6 bases). This CDR3 has 13 amino acids. The germline V gene encodes CDR1 SNHLY and CDR2 FYNNEI. Trimming took 5 bases from V and 2 from J, leaving 9 bases between them. DNA for the CDR3: TGTGCCAGCAGTTGGACAGATCAAGAGACCCAGTACTTC. It yields the protein CASSWTDQETQYF.

The rearrangement uses TRBV5-6 and TRBJ1-1; tentatively, D is TRBD1 (6 bases). CDR3 length: 14 residues. Germline CDR1 and CDR2: SGHDT and YYEEEE. The V gene lost 4 bases and the J gene lost 4 bases, with 14 bases spanning the gap. CDR3 loop: CASSNRAWGTEAFF. CDR3 bases: TGTGCCAGCAGCAACAGGGCGTGGGGCACTGAAGCTTTCTTT.

This sequence joins TRBV6-5 and TRBJ1-5; TRBD1 might be the D (6 bases). CDR1 MNHEY and CDR2 SVGAGI come from the germline V gene. This CDR3 spans 15 amino acids. V lost 6 bases to trimming and J lost 5 bases, with 17 bases between them. CDR3 DNA sequence: TGTGCCAGCAGCGGGGAGACGGGGGGGCATCAGCCCCAGCATTTT. This codes for CASSGETGGHQPQHF.

This clone was observed a single time. The gene calls are TRBV2 and TRBJ2-3; no firm D call. Trimming left V 1 base short and J 1 base short, with 15 bases between. Germline CDR1 is SNHLY and CDR2 is FYNNEI. This CDR3 has 17 residues. Here the CDR3 reads CASSEEVYVVGTDTQYF. In nucleotides, the CDR3 is TGTGCCAGCAGTGAAGAGGTCTACGTGGTTGGCACAGATACGCAGTATTTT.

This rearrangement joins TRBV5-6 to TRBJ1-2; TRBD1 agrees at 8 bases. With 0 bases clipped from V and 3 bases from J, the junction kept 4 bases outside the gene matches. The CDR3 has 15 amino acids. The germline V gene encodes CDR1 SGHDT and CDR2 YYEEEE. DNA of the CDR3: TGTGCCAGCAGCTTGGAGACAGGGGAGTACTATGGCTACACCTTC. Amino acids: CASSLETGEYYGYTF.

This clone was seen only once. The CDR3 reads CASSLSSGASYNEQFF. The CDR3 region has the DNA TGTGCCAGCAGCTTATCTAGCGGAGCCTCCTACAATGAGCAGTTCTTC. The chain carries TRBV7-2 and TRBJ2-1; 7 bases are a match to TRBD2. After removal of 2 bases from V and 0 bases from J, the junction contained 4 bases not matched to a gene. This CDR3 has 16 residues. The germline CDR1 and CDR2 sequences are SGHTA and FQGNSA.

The V and J genes are TRBV5-4 and TRBJ2-4; 9 positions agree with TRBD2. The germline gives CDR1 SGHNT, CDR2 YYREEE (reference sequence). The J segment lost 3 bases and the V segment lost 4 bases, leaving 8 bases of the junction unmatched. This CDR3 spans 16 amino acids. The CDR3 region is CASSASREGGKNIQYF. CDR3 DNA sequence: TGTGCCAGCAGCGCGTCGCGGGAGGGGGGCAAAAACATTCAGTACTTC.

The rearrangement uses TRBV4-1 and TRBJ2-7; 8 bases agree with TRBD2. Germline CDR1 reads MGHRA; CDR2 reads YSYEKL. There are 18 residues in the CDR3. With V trimmed by 1 base and J by 4 bases, 15 bases remained unmatched. CDR3 sequence reads: CASSQATSGRGVLYEQYF. In nucleotides, the CDR3 is TGCGCCAGCAGCCAAGCAACCAGCGGGAGAGGTGTATTATACGAGCAGTACTTC.

This chain links TRBV27 with TRBJ2-3, with 9 bases fitting TRBD2. V was pared by 7 bases and J by 4 bases, with 12 bases of the junction left unmatched. Germline V CDR1 and CDR2: MNHEY, SMNVEV (reference sequence). The CDR3 has 16 amino acids. The CDR3 is CASNQFASGTADTQYF. CDR3 sequence (DNA): TGTGCCAGCAATCAGTTTGCTAGCGGGACGGCAGATACGCAGTATTTT.

This chain joins TRBV9 and TRBJ2-1; D is perhaps TRBD1 (6 bases). Deletions cut 0 bases from V and 2 bases from J, with 6 bases between. The CDR3 consists of 14 residues. Germline assignment: CDR1 SGDLS and CDR2 YYNGEE. The CDR3 DNA reads as TGTGCCAGCAGCGTAGGGGACACCTACAATGAGCAGTTCTTC. This sequence encodes CASSVGDTYNEQFF.

The chain couples TRBV24-1 to TRBJ2-5, with TRBD1 matching 8 bases. The CDR3 contains 15 residues. The trim removed 4 bases at V and 2 bases at J, leaving 5 bases unmatched. Germline V gene sequence: CDR1 KGHDR, CDR2 SFDVKD. CDR3 in amino acids: CATSDSGTGQETQYF. The CDR3 region has the DNA TGTGCCACCAGTGACTCCGGGACAGGACAAGAGACCCAGTACTTC.

The rearrangement links TRBV30 to TRBJ2-3; the match to TRBD2 covers 8 bases. With 8 bases clipped from V and 1 base from J, the junction kept 8 bases outside the gene matches. This CDR3 region has 14 residues. CDR1 and CDR2 (germline): GTSNPN, SVGIG (reference sequence). Here the CDR3 reads CAGRSAGGTDTQYF. The DNA of the CDR3 is TGTGCCGGACGCTCAGCGGGGGGCACAGATACGCAGTATTTT.

In its sample, this clone was seen a few times. The V call is TRBV9, the J call TRBJ2-2; a possible D gene is TRBD2 (7 bases). CDR1 SGDLS and CDR2 YYNGEE come from the germline V gene. Trimming removed 0 bases from V and 7 bases from J, with 13 bases in between. The CDR3 loop spans 15 amino acids. CDR3 nucleotides: TGTGCCAGCAGCGTAGGGGGCGGGGGCGTCGGGGAGCTGTTTTTT. Translation: CASSVGGGGVGELFF. Using reference TRBV9 and TRBJ2-2 for the parts outside the CDR3, the full variable domain is DSGVTQTPKHLITATGQRVTLRCSPRSGDLSVYWYQQSLDQGLQFLIQYYNGEERAKGNILERFSAQQFPDLHSELNLSSLELGDSALYFCASSVGGGGVGELFFGEGSRLTVL.

The genes are TRBV6-2 or TRBV6-3 and TRBJ1-2; no reliable D call. The V and J ends lost 5 bases and 8 bases respectively, with 21 bases between them. CDR3 length: 15 amino acids. Germline V gene sequence: CDR1 MNHEY, CDR2 SVGEGT. This CDR3 reads CASSPPTPYVQGYTF. Written as DNA, the CDR3 is TGTGCCAGCAGTCCGCCGACACCTTACGTGCAGGGCTACACCTTC.

The J gene is TRBJ2-3, the V gene TRBV7-3; 14 bases agree with TRBD2. The CDR3 length is 17 residues. Germline V gene sequence: CDR1 SGHTA, CDR2 FQGTGA. V shed 5 bases and J 2 bases; nucleotides not matched to a gene: 6. The CDR3 loop is CASSTWTSGGLTDTQYF. DNA for the CDR3: TGTGCCAGCAGCACATGGACTAGCGGGGGGCTCACAGATACGCAGTATTTT.

The J gene is TRBJ1-2, the V gene TRBV7-2; no clear D. The CDR3 loop spans 13 amino acids. Germline-derived CDR1 and CDR2 are SGHTA and FQGNSA. V was shortened by 1 base and J by 5 bases, with 8 bases between the two germline ends. CDR3 nucleotides: TGTGCCAGCAGCTTAGGGGGTTGGTATGGCTACACCTTC. Translation: CASSLGGWYGYTF.

V usage is TRBV10-3 and J usage is TRBJ1-5; D remains ambiguous. CDR1 is ENHRY and CDR2 is SYGVKD in the germline V gene. V lost 8 bases and J 0 bases, leaving 8 bases between the germline ends. The CDR3 extends over 13 amino acids. The CDR3 bases are TGTGCCATCGGCTCGGATAGCAATCAGCCCCAGCATTTT. Residues: CAIGSDSNQPQHF.

This sequence joins TRBV15 and TRBJ2-5; tentatively, D is TRBD1 or TRBD2 (5 bases each). Germline CDR1 is LNHNV and CDR2 is YYDKDF (reference sequence). The CDR3 is 12 residues long. V gave up 3 bases and J gave up 5 bases, with 7 bases separating them. The CDR3: CATSRGRETQYF. The DNA of the CDR3 is TGTGCCACCAGCAGGGGACGGGAGACCCAGTACTTC.

Only one count was recorded for this clone. The chain joins TRBV6-2 or TRBV6-3 to TRBJ2-6, with 8 bases matching TRBD1. The CDR3 totals 17 residues. Germline CDR1 is MNHEY and CDR2 is SVGEGT. V shed 5 bases, J shed 1 base, and the junction held 7 bases outside the gene matches. The DNA of the CDR3 is TGTGCCAGCAGTAACCAGGGGGCGATATCTGGGGCCAACGTCCTGACTTTC. It is translated as CASSNQGAISGANVLTF.

The CDR3 loop is CASRGTRSSDTQYF. The CDR3, as DNA: TGCGCCAGCAGAGGGACTAGGAGCTCAGATACGCAGTATTTT. The rearrangement links TRBV5-1 to TRBJ2-3; TRBD2 matches at 8 bases. The CDR3 runs to 14 residues. Germline assignment: CDR1 SGHRS and CDR2 YFSETQ. V lost 5 bases and J lost 4; bases outside the gene matches: 6. The full variable domain, in which reference TRBV5-1 and TRBJ2-3 provide the parts outside the CDR3, is KAGVTQTPRYLIKTRGQQVTLSCSPISGHRSVSWYQQTPGQGLQFLFEYFSETQRNKGNFPGRFSGRQFSNSRSEMNVSTLELGDSALYLCASRGTRSSDTQYFGPGTRLTVL.

The V call is TRBV7-2, the J call TRBJ2-5; TRBD1 aligns across 11 bases. The CDR3 sequence is 14 residues long. The germline V gene has CDR1 SGHTA and CDR2 FQGNSA. The CDR3: CAGGTGGLRETQYF. CDR3 in DNA: TGTGCGGGGGGGACAGGGGGTTTAAGGGAGACCCAGTACTTC.

The chain is built from TRBV30 and TRBJ1-4, with D maybe TRBD1 (5 bases). The V gene's germline CDR1 is GTSNPN and CDR2 SVGIG (reference sequence). This CDR3 is 13 amino acids long. Trimming shortened V by 4 bases and J by 8 bases, and 14 bases separated the two germline ends. CDR3 loop: CAWTTQGREKLFF. The CDR3 DNA is TGTGCCTGGACCACTCAGGGAAGGGAAAAACTGTTTTTT.

The chain is built from TRBV9 and TRBJ2-2; D possibly corresponds to TRBD1 (6 bases). The CDR3 is made up of 18 amino acids. Trimming took 4 bases from V and 7 from J, leaving 26 bases between them. Germline V lookup: CDR1 SGDLS, CDR2 YYNGEE. DNA of the CDR3: TGTGCCAGCAGCAGAGCAGACGGGACACCACCATTGGGCGGGGAGCTGTTTTTT. Its translation: CASSRADGTPPLGGELFF.